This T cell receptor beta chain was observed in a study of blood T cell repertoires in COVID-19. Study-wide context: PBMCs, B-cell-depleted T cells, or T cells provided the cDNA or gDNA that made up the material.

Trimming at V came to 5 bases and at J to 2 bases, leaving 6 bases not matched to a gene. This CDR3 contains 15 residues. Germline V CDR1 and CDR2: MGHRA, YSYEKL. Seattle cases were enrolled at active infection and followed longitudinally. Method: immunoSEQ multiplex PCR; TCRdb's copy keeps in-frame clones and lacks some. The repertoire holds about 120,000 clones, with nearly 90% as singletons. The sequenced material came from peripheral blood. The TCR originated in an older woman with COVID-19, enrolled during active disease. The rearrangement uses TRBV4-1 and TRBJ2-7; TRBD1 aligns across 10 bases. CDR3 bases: TGCGCCAGCAGCTACCGGGGACAGGGGACCTACGAGCAGTACTTC. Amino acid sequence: CASSYRGQGTYEQYF.